These 17 T cell receptor beta chains were all obtained from the same sample, sequenced in a study of blood T cell repertoires in COVID-19. Measured with immunoSEQ multiplex PCR; TCRdb has only the in-frame clones, and not every one. The sample yields fewer than 250,000 clones, roughly nine tenths seen once. Sequencing used peripheral blood. The receptors here all came from a woman in her 70s with acute or convalescent COVID-19.

The gene calls are TRBV19 and TRBJ1-2; TRBD1 matches at 10 bases. Trimming at V came to 8 bases and at J to 0 bases, leaving 6 bases not matched to a gene. The CDR3 spans 15 residues. Germline V gene sequence: CDR1 LNHDA, CDR2 SQIVND (reference sequence). The CDR3 protein is CASRDRGPSNYGYTF. The CDR3 DNA follows: TGTGCCAGTCGGGACAGGGGCCCCTCTAACTATGGCTACACCTTC.

V and J are TRBV2 and TRBJ2-1; 7 positions match TRBD2. Germline assignment: CDR1 SNHLY and CDR2 FYNNEI. The CDR3 is made up of 15 amino acids. The junction had 7 bases not matched to a gene; V was cut back by 2 bases and J by 6 bases. The CDR3 DNA reads TGTGCCAGCAGTGAACAGGCAGCGGGGAGCAATGAGCAGTTCTTC. This sequence encodes CASSEQAAGSNEQFF.

V usage is TRBV4-3 and J usage is TRBJ2-3, with 12 bases matching TRBD2. With 1 base clipped from V and 3 bases from J, the junction kept 5 bases outside the gene matches. Germline V gene data show CDR1 as LGHNA and CDR2 as YSLEER. The CDR3 contains 17 residues. The CDR3 DNA sequence: TGCGCCAGCAGCCAAGGGACTAGCGGGATCGCAACAGATACGCAGTATTTT. Protein product: CASSQGTSGIATDTQYF.

This chain uses TRBV28 with TRBJ1-4; TRBD1 is a possible D gene (6 bases). Deletions cut 2 bases from V and 11 bases from J, with 15 bases between. CDR3 size: 14 residues. Germline CDR1 reads MDHEN; CDR2 reads SYDVKM. CDR3 residues: CASSLPGVLGKLFF. CDR3 nucleotide sequence: TGTGCCAGCAGTTTACCAGGGGTGCTCGGGAAACTGTTTTTT. Using reference TRBV28 and TRBJ1-4 for the parts outside the CDR3, the full variable domain is DVKVTQSSRYLVKRTGEKVFLECVQDMDHENMFWYRQDPGLGLRLIYFSYDVKMKEKGDIPEGYSVSREKKERFSLILESASTNQTSMYLCASSLPGVLGKLFFGSGTQLSVL.

This rearrangement joins TRBV5-4 to TRBJ2-5; D unclear. This CDR3 contains 14 residues. V was trimmed by 2 bases and J by 2 bases, leaving 10 bases between them. Looked up from germline, CDR1 is SGHNT and CDR2 is YYREEE (reference sequence). CDR3 protein: CASSLRKAQETQYF. CDR3 coding DNA: TGTGCCAGCAGCTTAAGGAAAGCGCAAGAGACCCAGTACTTC.

J is TRBJ1-2 and V is TRBV11-2; 8 positions match TRBD1. The V and J ends lost 1 base and 7 bases, in that order; junction bases with no gene match: 5. The CDR3 sequence is 14 residues long. Germline V lookup: CDR1 SGHAT, CDR2 FQNNGV. The CDR3 DNA follows: TGTGCCAGCAGCTTAGTCGGACAGGGAGGTGGCTACACCTTC. It translates to CASSLVGQGGGYTF.

The chain uses TRBV24-1 and TRBJ2-1, with TRBD2 matching 13 bases. Trimming cost V 3 bases and J 7 bases; bases outside gene matches: 5. The CDR3 consists of 16 residues. Germline V gives CDR1 KGHDR, CDR2 SFDVKD. This CDR3 is CATSDPGLAGDNEQFF. The DNA for the CDR3 is TGTGCCACCAGTGATCCCGGACTAGCGGGAGATAATGAGCAGTTCTTC.

The chain employs TRBV12-5 and TRBJ2-3; D might be TRBD2 (5 bases). The V gene's germline CDR1 is LGHNT and CDR2 FRNRAP. Between the trimmed V and J ends, which lost 0 bases and 3 bases, there was a span of 13 bases. The CDR3 spans 16 residues. CDR3 bases: TGTGCTAGTGGTTTGGTACGCAGAGGGTGGACAGATACGCAGTATTTT. Protein product: CASGLVRRGWTDTQYF.

The CDR3 region has the DNA TGTGCCAGCAGCCAAAGCTACCAGGGGAAACGCTCTGAAGCTTTCTTT. It codes for CASSQSYQGKRSEAFF. This chain links TRBV3-1 (or the pseudogene TRBV3-2) with TRBJ1-1; TRBD1 might be the D (6 bases). Deletions cut 2 bases from V and 6 bases from J, with 19 bases between. CDR3 length equals 16 residues. Germline CDR1 LGHDT, CDR2 YNNKEL (reference sequence).

The chain uses TRBV6-6 and TRBJ2-2; TRBD2 is a possible D gene (6 bases). Between the trimmed V and J ends, which lost 6 bases and 3 bases, there was a span of 14 bases. CDR3 length: 15 residues. Germline V gene lookup returns CDR1 MNHNY and CDR2 SVGAGI (reference sequence). The CDR3 sequence is CASRLDRRDTGELFF. The CDR3 DNA reads as TGTGCCAGCAGATTGGATAGGAGGGACACCGGGGAGCTGTTTTTT.

In its sample, this clone was seen once. The chain links TRBV19 to TRBJ2-6; 8 bases are shared with TRBD1. This CDR3 has 17 amino acids. The V gene's germline CDR1 is LNHDA and CDR2 SQIVND (reference sequence). Trimming removed 5 bases from V and 1 base from J; junction bases left unmatched: 7. The CDR3 here is CASSSRTGLSGANVLTF. The CDR3 DNA sequence: TGTGCCAGTAGTTCCCGGACAGGGCTGTCTGGGGCCAACGTCCTGACTTTC.

The chain combines TRBV5-6 with TRBJ2-1; unclear D gene. Per the germline V gene, CDR1 is SGHDT and CDR2 is YYEEEE. The CDR3 is 13 amino acids. Trimming pared 9 bases from V and 5 bases from J, leaving 15 bases between. Here the CDR3 DNA reads TGTGCCACCTCCCGGTTGCTCAACAATGAGCAGTTCTTC. Protein sequence: CATSRLLNNEQFF.

J is TRBJ1-1 and V is TRBV5-1; a weak D match, TRBD1 (6 bases). This CDR3 is built from 15 residues. Per the germline V gene, CDR1 is SGHRS and CDR2 is YFSETQ. V shed 4 bases and J shed 1 base, with 14 bases lying between them. CDR3 protein: CASSPRWTENTEAFF. CDR3 nucleotide sequence: TGCGCCAGCAGCCCGAGGTGGACAGAGAACACTGAAGCTTTCTTT. Together with reference TRBV5-1 and TRBJ1-1, the CDR3 gives the full variable domain: KAGVTQTPRYLIKTRGQQVTLSCSPISGHRSVSWYQQTPGQGLQFLFEYFSETQRNKGNFPGRFSGRQFSNSRSEMNVSTLELGDSALYLCASSPRWTENTEAFFGQGTRLTVV.

The chain carries TRBV27 and TRBJ1-1, with a tentative D call TRBD1 (5 bases). The CDR3 loop spans 15 amino acids. Germline CDR1 is MNHEY and CDR2 is SMNVEV (reference sequence). Trimming removed 4 bases from V and 5 bases from J, with 17 bases in between. CDR3 DNA: TGTGCCAGCAGTTACCAGCAGCGCGGGGGGACTGAAGCTTTCTTT. Amino acid sequence: CASSYQQRGGTEAFF.

This chain links TRBV5-1 with TRBJ1-1, with no clear D. The V gene's germline CDR1 is SGHRS and CDR2 YFSETQ. The ends were cut back, 0 bases at V and 1 base at J, with 7 bases in the middle. The CDR3 totals 14 residues. As DNA, the CDR3 is TGCGCCAGCAGCTTGGAAATCAGGAACACTGAAGCTTTCTTT. This gives the protein CASSLEIRNTEAFF.

The count of this clone is one. The chain employs TRBV6-6 and TRBJ1-1; D is possibly TRBD1 (6 bases). The V end lost 7 bases, the J end lost 5 bases, and 17 bases lay between the germline ends. This CDR3 has 14 residues. Germline assignment: CDR1 MNHNY and CDR2 SVGAGI (reference sequence). CDR3 nucleotides: TGTGCCAGCATCTATGGGGGCATTAGGACTGAAGCTTTCTTT. Translation: CASIYGGIRTEAFF.

V and J are TRBV24-1 and TRBJ2-1; D gene unclear. CDR3 length: 11 residues. Germline assignment: CDR1 KGHDR and CDR2 SFDVKD. Trimming pared 3 bases from V and 10 bases from J, leaving 6 bases between. The CDR3, as DNA: TGTGCCACCAGTGATCTACGGGAGCAGTTCTTC. It specifies CATSDLREQFF.